Presented here are 27 T cell receptor beta chains from one specimen sequenced in a study of cytomegalovirus exposure and HLA in healthy donors. PCR used 60 Vbeta primers and 13 Jbeta primers. Sequenced by immunoSEQ multiplex PCR; TCRdb stores in-frame clones only, minus some. The table lists 130,000 or so clones, over 60% of them singletons. The sample comprised PBMCs. These receptors all come from a man younger than 35 in good health and CMV-seronegative.

The chain uses TRBV30 and TRBJ1-4, with 8 bases fitting TRBD1. CDR3 length equals 13 residues. After removal of 2 bases from V and 8 bases from J, the junction contained 4 bases not matched to a gene. Germline lookup yields CDR1 GTSNPN and CDR2 SVGIG (reference sequence). CDR3 in amino acids: CAWSRTGLEKLFF. The CDR3 DNA reads TGTGCCTGGAGTCGGACAGGGTTGGAAAAACTGTTTTTT. Complete variable domain (other parts from reference TRBV30 and TRBJ1-4): SQTIHQWPATLVQPVGSPLSLECTVEGTSNPNLYWYRQAAGRGLQLLFYSVGIGQISSEVPQNLSASRPQDRQFILSSKKLLLSDSGFYLCAWSRTGLEKLFFGSGTQLSVL.

The chain recombines TRBV28 with TRBJ1-5, with D tentatively TRBD1 (6 bases). The length of the CDR3 is 16 residues. Trimming shortened V by 11 bases and J by 6 bases, and 26 bases separated the two germline ends. Germline loops: CDR1 MDHEN, CDR2 SYDVKM. The CDR3 reads CARRPLQGRGGQPQHF. The DNA of the CDR3 is TGTGCCCGCCGCCCCCTACAGGGTAGAGGCGGTCAGCCCCAGCATTTT. Drawing the rest from reference TRBV28 and TRBJ1-5, the complete variable domain is DVKVTQSSRYLVKRTGEKVFLECVQDMDHENMFWYRQDPGLGLRLIYFSYDVKMKEKGDIPEGYSVSREKKERFSLILESASTNQTSMYLCARRPLQGRGGQPQHFGDGTRLSIL.

This clone was observed a single time. This chain uses TRBV5-1 with TRBJ2-1; 10 nucleotides match TRBD2. V shed 4 bases, J shed 0 bases, and the junction held 1 base outside the gene matches. In germline, CDR1 is SGHRS, CDR2 YFSETQ. This CDR3 has 15 residues. CDR3: CASSASGSSYNEQFF. The CDR3 DNA is TGCGCCAGCAGCGCTAGCGGGAGCTCCTACAATGAGCAGTTCTTC.

The chain is built from TRBV11-1 and TRBJ2-1, with D possibly TRBD1 on 6 matching bases. This CDR3 has 12 amino acids. Trimming removed 7 bases from V and 7 bases from J, with 11 bases in between. Germline CDR1 SGHAT, CDR2 FQDESV (reference sequence). For the CDR3, the DNA is TGTGCCAGCACCCAGGGGTGGAATGAGCAGTTCTTC. Translated: CASTQGWNEQFF.

The chain uses TRBV7-9 and TRBJ2-3; 8 bases agree with TRBD2. V trimming: 2 bases; J trimming: 1 base; junction bases outside the gene matches: 5. Germline lookup yields CDR1 SEHNR and CDR2 FQNEAQ (reference sequence). The CDR3 contains 16 residues. This CDR3 is CASSLRGGSGTDTQYF. CDR3 coding DNA: TGTGCCAGCAGCTTACGCGGGGGGTCGGGCACAGATACGCAGTATTTT.

The chain joins TRBV28 to TRBJ2-7, with 8 bases fitting TRBD1. Trimming at V came to 9 bases and at J to 5 bases, leaving 6 bases not matched to a gene. Germline CDR1 MDHEN, CDR2 SYDVKM. There are 12 residues in the CDR3. CDR3 bases: TGTGCCAGTCGGGCAGGGGGCCACGAGCAGTACTTC. Translating it yields CASRAGGHEQYF.

Note on this clone: One end of the junction fails to match germline, which may point to a read error. The genes are TRBV9 and TRBJ1-1, with 8 bases matching TRBD1. This CDR3 comprises 15 residues. CDR1 and CDR2 from the germline V gene are SGDLS and YYNGEE. CDR3: CPSSVGQVWDTEAFF. CDR3 bases: TGTCCCAGCAGCGTGGGACAGGTGTGGGACACTGAAGCTTTCTTT.

Note on this clone: Other DNA sequences in the sample encode the same CDR3. The chain employs TRBV9 and TRBJ1-5; the D gene is possibly TRBD1 (6 bases). The CDR3 has 15 amino acids. V dropped 5 bases and J dropped 2 bases, with 14 bases sitting between them. Germline V gene lookup returns CDR1 SGDLS and CDR2 YYNGEE. CDR3 DNA: TGTGCCAGCAGTGTGGGGGGGGCGGGCAATCAGCCCCAGCATTTT. Residues: CASSVGGAGNQPQHF.

The chain couples TRBV10-1 to TRBJ1-1; D not certain. V was pared by 3 bases and J by 5 bases, with 16 bases between. The CDR3 totals 15 residues. CDR1 WNHNN and CDR2 SYGVQD come from the germline V gene (reference sequence). CDR3 protein: CASSDPRSGRTEAFF. CDR3 DNA: TGCGCCAGCAGTGATCCCCGCTCCGGTCGTACTGAAGCTTTCTTT.

This rearrangement joins TRBV28 to TRBJ2-3, with D unclear. Trimming cost V 1 base and J 6 bases, with 8 bases left between them. Germline V gene lookup returns CDR1 MDHEN and CDR2 SYDVKM. The CDR3 runs to 13 residues. The CDR3 is CASSLSPRDTQYF. The CDR3 DNA is TGTGCCAGCAGTTTATCTCCCCGGGATACGCAGTATTTT. Full variable domain (outside the CDR3, taken from reference TRBV28 and TRBJ2-3): DVKVTQSSRYLVKRTGEKVFLECVQDMDHENMFWYRQDPGLGLRLIYFSYDVKMKEKGDIPEGYSVSREKKERFSLILESASTNQTSMYLCASSLSPRDTQYFGPGTRLTVL.

V usage is TRBV5-6 and J usage is TRBJ2-1; maybe TRBD1 (6 bases). Germline V gene lookup returns CDR1 SGHDT and CDR2 YYEEEE. V lost 5 bases to trimming and J lost 7 bases, with 13 bases between them. The CDR3 runs 13 residues. CDR3 DNA sequence: TGTGCCAGCAGAGTGGGGGCGTGGAATGAGCAGTTCTTC. This sequence encodes CASRVGAWNEQFF.

There are a few counts of this clone. The CDR3 reads CASSSTLAGGLGETQYF. The CDR3 DNA is TGCGCCAGCAGCAGCACACTAGCGGGAGGGCTGGGGGAGACCCAGTACTTC. The rearrangement uses TRBV5-1 and TRBJ2-5, with TRBD2 identical over 13 bases. The CDR3 is made up of 17 amino acids. Germline values: CDR1 SGHRS, CDR2 YFSETQ. The V and J ends lost 4 bases and 5 bases, in that order; junction bases with no gene match: 11. The full variable domain, in which reference TRBV5-1 and TRBJ2-5 provide the parts outside the CDR3, is KAGVTQTPRYLIKTRGQQVTLSCSPISGHRSVSWYQQTPGQGLQFLFEYFSETQRNKGNFPGRFSGRQFSNSRSEMNVSTLELGDSALYLCASSSTLAGGLGETQYFGPGTRLLVL.

This chain uses TRBV19 with TRBJ2-3; D gene unclear. Looked up from germline, CDR1 is LNHDA and CDR2 is SQIVND (reference sequence). V gave up 10 bases and J gave up 1 base, with 15 bases separating them. The CDR3 is 14 amino acids. The CDR3 region has the DNA TGTGCCACCAAGCCCCCGTTAGGCACAGATACGCAGTATTTT. It codes for CATKPPLGTDTQYF.

This clone was picked up a small number of times. The chain employs TRBV25-1 and TRBJ2-7; D not resolved. The V and J ends lost 4 bases and 2 bases respectively, with 12 bases between them. CDR3 length: 14 residues. Germline CDR1 reads MGHDK; CDR2 reads SYGVNS. The CDR3 nucleotides read TGTGCCAGCAGTGCGCAGCAGGTCACCTACGAGCAGTACTTC. Translating gives CASSAQQVTYEQYF.

This clone was observed a few times. The chain carries TRBV20-1 and TRBJ2-5; TRBD1 might be the D (5 bases). Germline loops: CDR1 DFQATT, CDR2 SNEGSKA (reference sequence). Trimming pared 4 bases from V and 2 bases from J, leaving 5 bases between. The CDR3 totals 11 residues. The DNA of the CDR3 is TGCAGTGCTAACAGGCAAGAGACCCAGTACTTC. Its protein product is CSANRQETQYF.

The rearrangement links TRBV5-1 to TRBJ2-7, with a tentative D call TRBD2 (6 bases). The germline V gene has CDR1 SGHRS and CDR2 YFSETQ. V gave up 0 bases and J gave up 5 bases, with 12 bases separating them. The CDR3 is 14 residues long. This CDR3 is CASSLVWEENEQYF. The DNA of the CDR3 is TGCGCCAGCAGCTTGGTTTGGGAGGAAAACGAGCAGTACTTC.

V is TRBV28 and J is TRBJ2-4, with TRBD2 as a possible D gene (5 bases). Germline V gene lookup returns CDR1 MDHEN and CDR2 SYDVKM. V lost 10 bases to trimming and J lost 4 bases, with 11 bases between them. This CDR3 contains 12 residues. The DNA of the CDR3 is TGTGCCACCCTTGAGGGTAAAAACATTCAGTACTTC. Protein: CATLEGKNIQYF.

V and J are TRBV19 and TRBJ2-5; D is uncertain. CDR1 is LNHDA and CDR2 is SQIVND in the germline V gene (reference sequence). The CDR3 totals 15 residues. V was cut by 1 base and J by 4 bases, with 13 bases left in between. The CDR3 sequence: CASSIGSTVGETQYF. The CDR3 DNA reads TGTGCCAGTAGTATAGGATCAACAGTGGGAGAGACCCAGTACTTC.

This clone was seen a handful of times. The chain uses TRBV9 and TRBJ2-6; TRBD2 might be the D (5 bases). V was pared by 1 base and J by 0 bases, with 17 bases between. CDR1 SGDLS and CDR2 YYNGEE come from the germline V gene. This CDR3 contains 19 residues. The CDR3 DNA is TGTGCCAGCAGCGTAACCTCAGGCCTGGGGAGCTCTGGGGCCAACGTCCTGACTTTC. Translated, it gives CASSVTSGLGSSGANVLTF.

This clone has only a few counts. The V call is TRBV10-3, the J call TRBJ2-1; 7 nucleotides line up with TRBD2. This CDR3 comprises 11 residues. After removal of 10 bases from V and 5 bases from J, the junction contained 2 bases not matched to a gene. Germline V gene data show CDR1 as ENHRY and CDR2 as SYGVKD. DNA of the CDR3: TGTGCCACCGGGACTAACAATGAGCAGTTCTTC. It is translated as CATGTNNEQFF.

The V and J genes are TRBV30 and TRBJ1-1; 10 bases are a match to TRBD1. CDR1 and CDR2 from the germline V gene are GTSNPN and SVGIG (reference sequence). This CDR3 comprises 16 residues. Trimming at V came to 2 bases and at J to 1 base, leaving 7 bases not matched to a gene. This CDR3 reads CAWSPDRGLTNTEAFF. The CDR3, as DNA: TGTGCCTGGAGTCCTGACAGGGGGCTAACGAACACTGAAGCTTTCTTT.

This chain joins TRBV7-6 and TRBJ1-2, with a tentative D call TRBD1 (6 bases). This CDR3 region has 16 residues. Trimming left V 1 base short and J 8 bases short, with 20 bases between. Per germline, CDR1 SGHVS and CDR2 FNYEAQ. CDR3 region: CASSLGSSPGAEGYTF. For the CDR3, the DNA is TGTGCCAGCAGCTTAGGGTCGTCCCCAGGGGCTGAAGGCTACACCTTC.

The genes are TRBV28 and TRBJ1-1, with 7 bases lining up with TRBD1. The germline V gene encodes CDR1 MDHEN and CDR2 SYDVKM. This CDR3 region has 13 residues. V trimming: 5 bases; J trimming: 6 bases; junction bases outside the gene matches: 6. CDR3 sequence reads: CASSGAGGSEAFF. As DNA, the CDR3 is TGTGCCAGCAGTGGGGCAGGGGGGTCTGAAGCTTTCTTT.

The J gene is TRBJ2-5, the V gene TRBV28; D is unresolved. This CDR3 is built from 13 residues. The V gene lost 5 bases and the J gene lost 2 bases, with 9 bases spanning the gap. CDR1 and CDR2 (germline): MDHEN, SYDVKM. CDR3 in DNA: TGTGCCAGCAGTCCTGACGGGCAAGAGACCCAGTACTTC. It translates to CASSPDGQETQYF. Based on the CDR3 plus reference TRBV28 and TRBJ2-5, the full variable domain is DVKVTQSSRYLVKRTGEKVFLECVQDMDHENMFWYRQDPGLGLRLIYFSYDVKMKEKGDIPEGYSVSREKKERFSLILESASTNQTSMYLCASSPDGQETQYFGPGTRLLVL.

This rearrangement joins TRBV4-2 to TRBJ2-2, with 7 bases matching TRBD2. Trimming cost V 2 bases and J 1 base; bases outside gene matches: 7. CDR1 is LGHNA, CDR2 YNFKEQ, per germline. CDR3 size: 17 residues. CDR3 in DNA: TGTGCCAGCAGCCAAATGAGTCGCGGGGGGAACACCGGGGAGCTGTTTTTT. It translates to CASSQMSRGGNTGELFF.

The chain employs TRBV29-1 and TRBJ2-2; 8 bases line up with TRBD1. Germline loops: CDR1 SQVTM, CDR2 ANQGSEA. This CDR3 is 14 amino acids long. Trimming removed 5 bases from V and 0 bases from J; junction bases left unmatched: 2. Written as DNA, the CDR3 is TGCAGCGTTTTGGGACAGGCGAACACCGGGGAGCTGTTTTTT. Translation gives CSVLGQANTGELFF.

The chain has TRBV7-9 and TRBJ2-7; D call uncertain. V was pared by 2 bases and J by 0 bases, with 8 bases between. The CDR3 has 14 residues. Germline V CDR1 and CDR2: SEHNR, FQNEAQ (reference sequence). The CDR3 DNA reads TGTGCCAGCAGCTTACAGCGAAACTCCTACGAGCAGTACTTC. Translation gives CASSLQRNSYEQYF.